The 3 T cell receptor beta chains below come from one sample, sequenced in a study of T cell responses to AZD1222 COVID-19 vaccine. Profiling relied on immunoSEQ multiplex PCR, and the TCRdb table lists in-frame clones only, not all of them. The table has around 110,000 clones, less than 90% seen once. Source: peripheral blood, taken on day 0 of AZD1222 vaccination. The receptors come from an adult in good health.

The chain employs TRBV29-1 and TRBJ1-1, with a possible D match to TRBD1 (5 bases). This CDR3 is 13 amino acids long. Germline V CDR1 and CDR2: SQVTM, ANQGSEA. The germline V and J ends were trimmed by 2 bases and 7 bases, with 14 bases remaining between them. The CDR3 region is CSVETWDRSEAFF. CDR3 in DNA: TGCAGCGTTGAAACGTGGGACCGAAGTGAAGCTTTCTTT.

Written as DNA, the CDR3 is TGTGCCTGGAGTGGATCCGGGACAGAGCCTGAAAAACTGTTTTTT. It encodes CAWSGSGTEPEKLFF. The V call is TRBV30, the J call TRBJ1-4, with 7 positions matching TRBD1. The CDR3 extends over 15 amino acids. Germline V gives CDR1 GTSNPN, CDR2 SVGIG (reference sequence). V gave up 1 base and J gave up 7 bases; unmatched junction bases: 9.

Comment on this clone: Other DNA sequences in the same sample also yield this CDR3. This chain connects TRBV9 to TRBJ2-7; a possible D gene is TRBD1 (5 bases). This CDR3 region has 14 residues. Between the trimmed V and J ends, which lost 0 bases and 2 bases, there was a span of 9 bases. The V gene's germline CDR1 is SGDLS and CDR2 YYNGEE. CDR3 bases: TGTGCCAGCAGCGTAGGGGGCGGAACCTACGAGCAGTACTTC. It encodes CASSVGGGTYEQYF.